The entry below describes one TCR beta chain. The entry originates in a study of long-term antiretroviral therapy in people with HIV. They ran version v3.0 of the immunoSEQ assay at survey level. Sequencing used immunoSEQ multiplex PCR; TCRdb keeps in-frame clones, though not all of them. Counted here are tens of thousands of clones, 85% occurring once; the ten biggest clones make up 12%. In germline, CDR1 is SNHLY, CDR2 FYNNEI. This CDR3 comprises 17 residues. The junction had 14 bases not matched to a gene; V was cut back by 8 bases and J by 1 base. V usage is TRBV2 and J usage is TRBJ2-1; TRBD1 matches 7 bases. This sequence originates from a man aged 40-55 years with HIV. The sample here was unsorted PBMCs, taken 1.6 years after starting antiretroviral therapy. Here the CDR3 DNA reads TGTGCCAGCTCCCTCGTGAGGGCAGGGGGATCCTACAATGAGCAGTTCTTC. Translating gives CASSLVRAGGSYNEQFF.